This is a list of T cell receptor beta chains from one sample in a study of T cell repertoires and HLA-DP antigens. These receptors' antigens are unknown. Some clones are missing from TCRdb's copy, which holds only in-frame ones; the method was immunoSEQ multiplex PCR. The top ten hold roughly 1.6% of the sample, which has almost 90,000 clones, roughly nine tenths seen once. Sequencing was carried out using CD4+ T cells from PBMCs. Receptor source: a man aged 45-60 years in good health and CMV-seronegative. Both conserved end residues are part of each CDR3. Fields, in order: D gene, clone size, V gene, J gene, CDR3 DNA, CDR3 protein. D genes are given only for firm matches. Clone size, where shown, is once, few, many, or a class for clones that have expanded.

>NA|NA|TRBV5-5|TRBJ2-6
TGTGCCAGCAGCTTTGACATCGCTGGGGCCAACGTCCTGACTTTC
CASSFDIAGANVLTF
>NA|NA|TRBV28|TRBJ1-1
TGTGCCAGCAGTCCAACAGGGAACACTGAAGCTTTCTTT
CASSPTGNTEAFF
>TRBD1|NA|TRBV10-3|TRBJ2-7
TGTGCCATCAGTGCCGGGACAGGCTACGAGCAGTACTTC
CAISAGTGYEQYF
>NA|NA|TRBV6-5|TRBJ1-1
TGTGCCAGCAGCCCAGTGGACGGGAGTGGGCAAGCTTTCTTT
CASSPVDGSGQAFF
>NA|NA|TRBV30|TRBJ1-6
TGTGCCTGGAGACGGGACGGTGATAATTCACCCCTCCACTTT
CAWRRDGDNSPLHF
>NA|NA|TRBV9|TRBJ2-5
TGTGCCAGCAGCGTAGCATCGGCGGGGAGGGAGACCCAGTACTTC
CASSVASAGRETQYF
>TRBD1|NA|TRBV7-9|TRBJ2-2
TGTGCCAGCAGCTTCAGACAGGGTTCTACCGGGGAGCTGTTTTTT
CASSFRQGSTGELFF
>TRBD1|NA|TRBV7-2|TRBJ1-1
TGTGCCAGCAGCCCCGGGACAGGCTTTGAAGCTTTCTTT
CASSPGTGFEAFF
>TRBD2|NA|TRBV18|TRBJ2-3
TGTGCCAGCTCAACTAGCGCGGGAGCAGATACGCAGTATTTT
CASSTSAGADTQYF
>NA|NA|TRBV5-6|TRBJ2-3
TGTGCCAGCAGCTTGACTAGCACAGATACGCAGTATTTT
CASSLTSTDTQYF
>NA|NA|TRBV27|TRBJ2-5
TGTGCCAGCAGTCTGGGAGACAGGAGTCAAGAGACCCAGTACTTC
CASSLGDRSQETQYF
>NA|NA|TRBV19|TRBJ1-5
TGTGCCAGTAGTATAGATCAATCCTTCAATCAGCCCCAGCATTTT
CASSIDQSFNQPQHF
>TRBD1|NA|TRBV6-5|TRBJ2-1
TGTGCCAGCACCGGGACAGGGGGTAGAAATGAGCAGTTCTTC
CASTGTGGRNEQFF
>TRBD1|once|TRBV12-5|TRBJ1-4
TGTGCTAGTGGCTCCGGACAGGGGATTATACGGGGTGAAAAACTGTTTTTT
CASGSGQGIIRGEKLFF
>TRBD2|once|TRBV19|TRBJ2-7
TGTGCCAGTAGTCAAGCGGGGCTTAGCTCCTACGAGCAGTACTTC
CASSQAGLSSYEQYF
>NA|NA|TRBV9|TRBJ1-2
TGTGCCAGCAGCGTAGGCAGGGGTGACTATGGCTACACCTTC
CASSVGRGDYGYTF
>NA|few|TRBV7-9|TRBJ1-1
TGTGCCAGCAGCTCCTCCGTGGGCACTGAAGCTTTCTTT
CASSSSVGTEAFF
>TRBD1|NA|TRBV9|TRBJ1-4
TGTGCCAGCAGCGCAGACATAGGGGGCTTGGACGAAAAACTGTTTTTT
CASSADIGGLDEKLFF
>TRBD1|NA|TRBV30|TRBJ1-1
TGTGCCTGCTCGACAGGGATGAACACTGAAGCTTTCTTT
CACSTGMNTEAFF
>NA|NA|TRBV7-9|TRBJ1-5
TGTGCCAGCAGTTCAGAGCTTAGTAATCAGCCCCAGCATTTT
CASSSELSNQPQHF
>NA|NA|TRBV10-2|TRBJ1-1
TGCGCCAGCACCCAGAGCACTGAAGCTTTCTTT
CASTQSTEAFF
>NA|NA|TRBV5-8|TRBJ2-6
TGTGCCAGCAGCGACAGGGAGGTGGGGGCCAACGTCCTGACTTTC
CASSDREVGANVLTF
>NA|NA|TRBV19|TRBJ1-3
TGTGCCAGTAGTATATGGGGATGGAGCTCTGGAAACACCATATATTTT
CASSIWGWSSGNTIYF
>NA|NA|TRBV7-3|TRBJ1-6
TGTGCCAGCAGCTTACTTCTCGTTAATTCACCCCTCCACTTT
CASSLLLVNSPLHF
>NA|NA|TRBV2|TRBJ2-7
TGTGCCAGCAGTGAAGCCCCCGCGAAAACCTACGAGCAGTACTTC
CASSEAPAKTYEQYF
>TRBD1|NA|TRBV19|TRBJ1-5
TGTGCCAGTAGTTCCCCGGGACAGGGTAGCAATCAGCCCCAGCATTTT
CASSSPGQGSNQPQHF
>TRBD2|once|TRBV18|TRBJ2-1
TGTGCCAGCTCACCCTCGGGACAGGGTTTACTAGCGGGAGTGAATGAGCAGTTCTTC
CASSPSGQGLLAGVNEQFF
>NA|few|TRBV6-1|TRBJ1-6
TGTGCCAGCAGTGAATATGACGGCACTTCACCCCTCCACTTT
CASSEYDGTSPLHF
>NA|NA|TRBV7-3|TRBJ2-1
TGTGCCAGCAGCTTGTTACAGGGAAGAGGTGAGCAGTTCTTC
CASSLLQGRGEQFF
>TRBD1|NA|TRBV15|TRBJ1-1
TGTGCCACCAGCAGAGAGATACAGGGGGCTGAAGCTTTCTTT
CATSREIQGAEAFF
>TRBD2|once|TRBV6-1|TRBJ2-7
TGTACTAAAACTAGCGGGCCAATCTCCTACGAGCAGTACTTC
CTKTSGPISYEQYF
>NA|NA|TRBV18|TRBJ1-1
TGTGCCAGCTCACACCGGGAACAGGCGAACACTGAAGCTTTCTTT
CASSHREQANTEAFF
>TRBD1|NA|TRBV29-1|TRBJ2-6
TGCAGCGTTGGAGGACAGGCGAGCTCTGGGGCCAACGTCCTGACTTTC
CSVGGQASSGANVLTF
>NA|NA|TRBV7-2|TRBJ1-1
TGTGCCAGCAGCTTAAAGGAGTTTGGCACTGAAGCTTTCTTT
CASSLKEFGTEAFF
>NA|NA|TRBV11-2|TRBJ1-4
TGTGCCAGCAGCTTAAGTGGGGGGACACCTTTAGAAAAACTGTTTTTT
CASSLSGGTPLEKLFF
>TRBD2|NA|TRBV28|TRBJ2-1
TGTGCCAGCAGTCACCCGGGACTAGAGGCGGAGGATGAGCAGTTCTTC
CASSHPGLEAEDEQFF
>TRBD2|NA|TRBV19|TRBJ2-5
TGTGCCAGTAGTATTCCCGGGACTAGCGGGACCGAGACCCAGTACTTC
CASSIPGTSGTETQYF
>NA|NA|TRBV5-5|TRBJ2-7
TGTGCCAGCAGCTTGCCCCCTTTTTCCTACGAGCAGTACTTC
CASSLPPFSYEQYF
>TRBD1|NA|TRBV2|TRBJ2-5
TGTGCCAGCAGTTCAGACAGGGCTCAAGAGACCCAGTACTTC
CASSSDRAQETQYF
>NA|NA|TRBV11-3|TRBJ2-1
TGTGCCAGCAGCTTAGCGGGACAACGATACAATGAGCAGTTCTTC
CASSLAGQRYNEQFF
>TRBD1|NA|TRBV7-6|TRBJ2-2
TGTGCCAGCAGCTTAGAAATACAGGGGATCTCGGCCGGGGAGCTGTTTTTT
CASSLEIQGISAGELFF
>TRBD1|NA|TRBV6-5|TRBJ2-7
TGTGCCAGCAGCGACAGGGGGGCCTACGAGCAGTACTTC
CASSDRGAYEQYF
>NA|NA|TRBV6-1|TRBJ1-1
TGTGCCAGCAGCTCCTCGCCCACTGAAGCTTTCTTT
CASSSSPTEAFF
>TRBD1|once|TRBV11-3|TRBJ2-1
TGTGCCAGCAGCTTGGACAGGGGTCAGTACAATGAGCAGTTCTTC
CASSLDRGQYNEQFF
>NA|NA|TRBV10-3|TRBJ2-6
TGTGCCATCCCGGGTCCCACCATCTCTGGGGCCAACGTCCTGACTTTC
CAIPGPTISGANVLTF
>NA|NA|TRBV30|TRBJ1-6
TGTGCCTGGAGTAAAGAGTATAATTCACCCCTCCACTTT
CAWSKEYNSPLHF
>NA|many|TRBV2|TRBJ2-7
TGTGCCAGCACCTTTAGCGGATTTACCTACGAGCAGTACTTC
CASTFSGFTYEQYF
>TRBD1|NA|TRBV5-4|TRBJ2-3
TGTGCCAGCAGCCACCCTGGGGGATTGGGGGACAGGGGGCCAGATACGCAGTATTTT
CASSHPGGLGDRGPDTQYF
>TRBD1|NA|TRBV19|TRBJ1-5
TGTGCCAGTAGTAAAGGGGTGGGACAGGGGGCATCTCAGCCCCAGCATTTT
CASSKGVGQGASQPQHF